This record covers a single TCR beta chain. The antigen is undetermined. The V and J ends lost 6 bases and 7 bases respectively, with 15 bases between them. The CDR3 is made up of 13 amino acids. Looked up from germline, CDR1 is MNHEY and CDR2 is SMNVEV (reference sequence). The data were obtained in a study of T cell responses to AZD1222 COVID-19 vaccine. For the study at large: Pooled samples include second doses given at about 4 or 12 weeks.

Assay used: immunoSEQ multiplex PCR; TCRdb lists only in-frame clones, some missing. The sample has about 120,000 clones; 75% to 95% are singletons. Study outcomes and limitations: Spike-specific TCR breadth and depth were elevated following two AZD1222 doses. The sample set comprised mostly white British donors with more females, and clonal diversity was possibly underestimated.

Sequenced material: peripheral blood, taken on day 0 of AZD1222 vaccination. The clonotype was recovered from an adult in good health. The chain uses TRBV27 and TRBJ1-2; weak D call: TRBD1 (5 bases). The CDR3 nucleotides are TGTGCCAGCAGCCCGGACATTTATGGTGGCTACACCTTC. It specifies CASSPDIYGGYTF.